This T cell receptor beta chain was identified during a study of radiotherapy plus CTLA-4 blockade in lung cancer. Study-wide background: Disease control reached 30% to 35%, with objective responses in approximately 20%.

People whose metastatic non-small-cell lung cancer was chemo-refractory got focal radiation along with CTLA-4 blockade by ipilimumab. In germline, CDR1 is MGHRA, CDR2 YSYEKL. Trimming took 5 bases from V and 6 from J; bases not matched to a gene: 10. The CDR3 sequence is 14 residues long. Sequencing was performed with immunoSEQ multiplex PCR; in TCRdb, only in-frame clones are kept and a portion is missing. In the table there are about 33,000 clones, around four fifths of which are singletons. This clone turned up a few times. This sequence was found in a human donor with non-small cell lung cancer that progressed on radiotherapy plus ipilimumab. J is TRBJ2-7 and V is TRBV4-1; 7 bases map to TRBD2. The specimen comprised peripheral blood, sampled from a patient treated with radiotherapy plus ipilimumab. CDR3 coding DNA: TGCGCCAGCAGCTCAACTGCGCGGGGGAGCGAGCAGTACTTC. Encoded protein: CASSSTARGSEQYF.